A selection of T cell receptor beta chains follows, all from one sample in a study of beta chain features in type 1 diabetes. Repertoires were generated with immunoSEQ multiplex PCR, while TCRdb's copy carries only in-frame clones and drops some. The table has over 650,000 clones, over 12% seen once; the top ten hold just under 0.04%. Sequenced sample: naive CD4+ T cells from blood. These receptors all come from a man younger than 30 with type 1 diabetes. The CDR3 runs from the conserved cysteine through the conserved F or W. The D gene is left open where the match is weak.

>NA|TRBV18
CASSPPSDTYEQYF
>NA|TRBV7-9
CASSSSTDTQYF
>NA|TRBV30
CAWGKGGETQYF
>NA|TRBV7-9
CASSLRGHPDYEQYF
>NA|TRBV6-5
CASTMSREQYF
>NA|TRBV7-2
CASSLVAGFENTIYF
>NA|TRBV7-2
CASSLQELYGYTF
>NA|TRBV18
CASSPRDFSTDTQYF
>TRBD1|TRBV5-6
CASSWDRDEQYF
>NA|TRBV30
CAWSVLLEEQFF
>TRBD1|TRBV9
CASSVGTGHYGYTF
>TRBD1|TRBV25-1
CASRARGQGEQFF
>NA|TRBV4-1
CASSLAGQRVTDTQYF
>TRBD1|TRBV18
CASSRDRGINEQFF
>NA|TRBV4-2
CASSQDRGSGEQYF
>NA|TRBV10-3
CAISLTGDTGELFF
>TRBD2|TRBV29-1
CSASSGRDEQYF
>NA|TRBV28
CASSVAGGYTF